This T cell receptor beta chain was sequenced during a study of OX40 agonist ivuxolimab in advanced cancers. Study details: Treatment received earlier with anti-PD-1, anti-PD-L1 or anti-CTLA-4 agents was allowed, and less than 45% had some. Study-level findings and limits: The study observed clonal expansion of CD4+ and CD8+ blood T cells by week 6 at 0.1 to 3.0 mg/kg.

Sequenced by immunoSEQ multiplex PCR; TCRdb stores in-frame clones only, minus some. The sample has 25,000 to 30,000 clones; 80% to 90% are singletons. Concerning this clone itself: Its antigen remains unidentified.

This CDR3 spans 14 amino acids. The germline gives CDR1 LNHDA, CDR2 SQIVND (reference sequence). The V end lost 2 bases, the J end lost 4 bases, and 9 bases lay between the germline ends. Prior autoimmune disease or systemic immunosuppression barred patients. The chain employs TRBV19 and TRBJ2-1; D not certain. The clonotype comes from an adult with an advanced solid tumor such as melanoma, head and neck, liver or kidney cancer. The sequenced sample was CD4+ or CD8+ T cells sorted from blood, obtained in a trial of the OX40 agonist ivuxolimab. The CDR3: CASSIIPGYNEQFF. CDR3 nucleotides: TGTGCCAGTAGTATAATTCCAGGTTACAATGAGCAGTTCTTC.